This T cell receptor (beta chain) was identified in a study of shared clonotypes between healthy human individuals. Study conclusions and caveats: The authors sampled blood alone, and tissue repertoires likely differ.

Naive CD8 cells comprised CD45RO-negative, CCR7-positively selected cells, excluding terminally differentiated effector memory CD45RA+ cells. Deletions cut 4 bases from V and 4 bases from J, with 10 bases between. From germline, CDR1 is MNHEY and CDR2 SMNVEV (reference sequence). The CDR3 sequence is 14 residues long. Data came from immunoSEQ multiplex PCR; TCRdb stores just in-frame clones and leaves some out. The sample carries around 2.1 million clones, roughly 91% recorded once. Turning to this clone: Its antigen remains unknown.

The sequencing input was naive CD8+ T cells from PBMCs. This rearrangement joins TRBV27 to TRBJ2-2; perhaps TRBD2 as D (5 bases). The clonotype was recovered from a young man in good health. Some clones in this sample may be carry-over from other donors' samples. The CDR3 spells CASSSREGTGELFF. The CDR3 DNA reads TGTGCCAGCAGTTCTCGGGAAGGCACCGGGGAGCTGTTTTTT.